The 27 T cell receptor beta chains presented below share a single source sample, sequenced in a study of human T cells and chemical hapten exposure. TCRdb re-analysed the 5' RACE reads in MiXCR, keeping a single row per CDR3 protein. The data contain about 140,000 distinct CDR3 sequences, around 4% of them seen just once; the ten biggest clones take up about 1.3%. The study extracted total RNA from unfractionated whole blood. The source of these receptors is a female donor in good health.

There are a few counts of this clonotype. The chain has TRBV3-1 and TRBJ2-7, with D uncertain. The V gene's germline CDR1 is LGHDT and CDR2 YNNKEL (reference sequence). The CDR3 contains 16 residues. The V end lost 0 bases, the J end lost 5 bases, and 17 bases lay between the germline ends. The CDR3 spells CASSQDFYSTRNEQYF. The CDR3 coding sequence is TGTGCCAGCAGCCAAGACTTCTACTCAACCCGAAACGAGCAGTACTTC.

This clonotype was recorded at least ten times. The rearrangement joins TRBV20-1 to TRBJ2-5, with TRBD2 matching over 10 bases. Germline V CDR1 and CDR2: DFQATT, SNEGSKA (reference sequence). The CDR3 totals 16 residues. V dropped 0 bases and J dropped 0; count of bases not matched to a gene: 4. The CDR3 region is CSARDSGLADQETQYF. CDR3 nucleotides: TGCAGTGCTAGAGATAGCGGACTAGCGGACCAAGAGACCCAGTACTTC.

The sample holds many counts of this clonotype. V usage is TRBV29-1 and J usage is TRBJ2-2; tentatively, D is TRBD2 (6 bases). The CDR3 runs to 15 residues. The V gene's germline CDR1 is SQVTM and CDR2 ANQGSEA. The V end lost 2 bases, the J end lost 1 base, and 11 bases lay between the germline ends. CDR3 nucleotides: TGCAGCGTTGAACATCCGGGGGTGAACACCGGGGAGCTGTTTTTT. Amino acids: CSVEHPGVNTGELFF.

This clonotype was seen more than once but under ten times. The chain employs TRBV6-1 and TRBJ1-4; D not resolved. This CDR3 region has 14 residues. V was trimmed by 1 base and J by 2 bases, leaving 5 bases between them. Per the germline V gene, CDR1 is MNHNS and CDR2 is SASEGT. CDR3 bases: TGTGCCAGCAGTGAAGTGGACACTAATGAAAAACTGTTTTTT. This translates into CASSEVDTNEKLFF.

At least ten counts were recorded for this clonotype. This chain joins TRBV5-1 and TRBJ2-3; D is undetermined. The CDR3 covers 14 residues. Between the trimmed V and J ends, which lost 0 bases and 4 bases, there was a span of 9 bases. The germline CDR1 and CDR2 sequences are SGHRS and YFSETQ. The CDR3 reads CASSLGQNSDTQYF. The CDR3 DNA reads TGCGCCAGCAGCTTGGGGCAGAACTCAGATACGCAGTATTTT.

The J gene is TRBJ2-1, the V gene TRBV4-2; TRBD2 agrees at 14 bases. V was pared by 4 bases and J by 9 bases, with 14 bases of the junction left unmatched. The CDR3 loop spans 18 amino acids. The germline V gene has CDR1 LGHNA and CDR2 YNFKEQ. The CDR3 region has the DNA TGTGCCAGCAGCCTAAGACTAGCGGGGGGGCCAACGGGGATTGAGCAGTTCTTC. Its translation: CASSLRLAGGPTGIEQFF.

There are many counts of this clonotype. The V and J genes are TRBV2 and TRBJ2-5; the D is unclear. V lost 5 bases and J lost 2, with 12 bases in between. CDR1 and CDR2 from the germline V gene are SNHLY and FYNNEI. This CDR3 spans 14 amino acids. DNA of the CDR3: TGTGCCAGCAGTAAGATGACGGATCAAGAGACCCAGTACTTC. Amino acid sequence: CASSKMTDQETQYF.

The V gene is TRBV28, the J gene TRBJ2-7; possible D gene TRBD2, 7 bases. The CDR3 totals 17 residues. Trimming removed 10 bases at V and 2 bases at J, with 27 bases between. Germline CDR1 is MDHEN and CDR2 is SYDVKM. CDR3 sequence: CATYHPAGGASTYEQYF. In DNA, the CDR3 is TGTGCCACCTACCATCCCGCTGGGGGGGCTTCTACCTACGAGCAGTACTTC. The variable domain in full, completed from reference TRBV28 and TRBJ2-7, reads DVKVTQSSRYLVKRTGEKVFLECVQDMDHENMFWYRQDPGLGLRLIYFSYDVKMKEKGDIPEGYSVSREKKERFSLILESASTNQTSMYLCATYHPAGGASTYEQYFGPGTRLTVT.

Ten or more counts support this clonotype. V and J are TRBV29-1 and TRBJ2-1, with 10 bases matching TRBD1. The junction had 4 bases not matched to a gene; V was cut back by 0 bases and J by 2 bases. CDR3 length equals 16 residues. Germline CDR1 SQVTM, CDR2 ANQGSEA. Written as DNA, the CDR3 is TGCAGCGTTGAAGACCCCGGGACAGGGGCCTACAATGAGCAGTTCTTC. Protein sequence: CSVEDPGTGAYNEQFF.

This clonotype occurred many times. The CDR3 coding sequence is TGCGCCAGCAGCCAGACCGCCCGGACAGGGGGGTCCTATAGCAATCAGCCCCAGCATTTT. This translates into CASSQTARTGGSYSNQPQHF. The rearrangement links TRBV4-3 to TRBJ1-5; 10 bases align to TRBD1. Germline V gene lookup returns CDR1 LGHNA and CDR2 YSLEER. This CDR3 has 20 amino acids. The V and J ends lost 3 bases and 0 bases, in that order; junction bases with no gene match: 14.

Ten or more counts support this clonotype. This chain connects TRBV13 to TRBJ2-7; D remains unclear. In germline, CDR1 is PRHDT, CDR2 FYEKMQ (reference sequence). V was pared by 1 base and J by 7 bases, with 8 bases between. CDR3 length: 12 residues. CDR3 in DNA: TGTGCCAGCAGCTTAGCCCCAACGGAGCAGTACTTC. The encoded protein is CASSLAPTEQYF.

This clonotype was detected only a few times. J is TRBJ1-5 and V is TRBV19, with 8 bases that match TRBD1. CDR3 size: 13 residues. The V gene's germline CDR1 is LNHDA and CDR2 SQIVND (reference sequence). V shed 9 bases, J shed 5 bases, and the junction held 6 bases outside the gene matches. The CDR3 DNA is TGTGCCAGCCGGACAGGGATTTATCAGCCCCAGCATTTT. This translates into CASRTGIYQPQHF.

This clonotype was seen at least ten times. This rearrangement joins TRBV2 to TRBJ2-3; TRBD1 matches 8 bases. CDR1 SNHLY and CDR2 FYNNEI come from the germline V gene. The length of the CDR3 is 16 residues. J lost 0 bases, V lost 3 bases, and 5 bases had no gene match. Here the CDR3 reads CASSDTRGLSTDTQYF. Written as DNA, the CDR3 is TGTGCCAGCAGTGACACCAGGGGGCTGAGCACAGATACGCAGTATTTT. The full variable domain, its missing parts supplied by reference TRBV2 and TRBJ2-3, is EPEVTQTPSHQVTQMGQEVILRCVPISNHLYFYWYRQILGQKVEFLVSFYNNEISEKSEIFDDQFSVERPDGSNFTLKIRSTKLEDSAMYFCASSDTRGLSTDTQYFGPGTRLTVL.

There are many counts of this clonotype. The chain is built from TRBV4-3 and TRBJ1-2; 10 bases fit TRBD1. From germline, CDR1 is LGHNA and CDR2 YSLEER. This CDR3 is built from 18 residues. Trimming cost V 0 bases and J 2 bases; bases outside gene matches: 9. The CDR3 region is CASSQDLPRQGANYGYTF. The DNA for the CDR3 is TGCGCCAGCAGCCAAGATTTGCCTAGACAGGGGGCGAACTATGGCTACACCTTC.

There are many counts of this clonotype. The rearrangement uses TRBV20-1 and TRBJ1-1, with 7 positions matching TRBD1. The trim removed 2 bases at V and 3 bases at J, leaving 9 bases unmatched. Germline V gene lookup returns CDR1 DFQATT and CDR2 SNEGSKA (reference sequence). The CDR3 extends over 15 amino acids. CDR3 sequence reads: CSARMRRGTDTEAFF. CDR3 bases: TGCAGTGCTAGAATGCGCAGGGGGACAGACACTGAAGCTTTCTTT.

This clonotype was counted ten times or more. V and J are TRBV12-3 or TRBV12-4 and TRBJ2-7; a weak D match, TRBD1 (6 bases). Deletions cut 5 bases from V and 3 bases from J, with 14 bases between. CDR3 length: 14 amino acids. CDR3 sequence (DNA): TGTGCCAGCAGTCCTACAGGGAACCTCTACGAGCAGTACTTC. Amino acids: CASSPTGNLYEQYF.

At least ten counts were recorded for this clonotype. This rearrangement joins TRBV7-2 to TRBJ2-1; D is unclear. Germline lookup yields CDR1 SGHTA and CDR2 FQGNSA. The length of the CDR3 is 15 residues. V was cut by 4 bases and J by 0 bases, with 10 bases left in between. CDR3 region: CASSYQSYSYNEQFF. The CDR3 coding sequence is TGTGCCAGCAGCTATCAGAGCTACTCCTACAATGAGCAGTTCTTC.

Many counts were recorded for this clonotype. The chain carries TRBV3-1 and TRBJ2-1, with TRBD2 identical over 7 bases. The CDR3 is made up of 15 amino acids. V lost 4 bases to trimming and J lost 7 bases; unmatched junction nucleotides: 10. Germline-derived CDR1 and CDR2 are LGHDT and YNNKEL (reference sequence). The CDR3 spells CASSPPGRSGNEQFF. The CDR3 DNA sequence: TGTGCCAGCAGCCCCCCCGGGAGGTCAGGTAATGAGCAGTTCTTC.

This clonotype showed up many times. This chain joins TRBV2 and TRBJ2-7; D unresolved. V was clipped by 5 bases and J by 2 bases, with 10 bases between them. From germline, CDR1 is SNHLY and CDR2 FYNNEI. There are 13 residues in the CDR3. CDR3 sequence (DNA): TGTGCCAGCAGTTATGGACGGCCCTACGAGCAGTACTTC. Translated: CASSYGRPYEQYF.

Note on this clonotype: As the CDR3 is not closed by the conserved phenylalanine or tryptophan, this likely results from a read error. The limits of the CDR3 on the DNA are not certain, so only TCRdb's listed CDR3 is given. The chain is built from TRBV7-2 and TRBJ1-1. Germline CDR1 is SGHTA and CDR2 is FQGNSA. The CDR3 totals 13 residues, both ends included. CDR3 protein: CASSLGFATEAVG.

Worth noting for this clonotype: This may stem from a read error, because a much larger clone lies one nucleotide away. The chain recombines TRBV28 with TRBJ1-5; tentatively, D is TRBD1 (5 bases). The CDR3 spans 13 residues. The germline CDR1 and CDR2 sequences are MDHEN and SYDVKM. Here the CDR3 reads CASSSGTHQPQRF. CDR3 sequence (DNA): TGTGCCAGCAGTTCAGGGACCCATCAGCCCCAGCGTTTT.

This clonotype was seen repeatedly, ten times or more. The chain recombines TRBV7-9 with TRBJ2-3, with 8 bases that match TRBD2. CDR3 length equals 15 residues. The germline V gene has CDR1 SEHNR and CDR2 FQNEAQ (reference sequence). V was pared by 4 bases and J by 6 bases, with 9 bases of the junction left unmatched. The CDR3 spells CASSWGLGERDTQYF. The DNA for the CDR3 is TGTGCCAGCAGCTGGGGACTAGGGGAGCGTGATACGCAGTATTTT.

This clonotype was observed at least ten times. The V call is TRBV7-8, the J call TRBJ2-3; 16 bases are a match to TRBD2. The CDR3 is made up of 14 amino acids. Germline values: CDR1 SGHVS, CDR2 FQNEAQ. The trim removed 4 bases at V and 14 bases at J, leaving 6 bases unmatched. CDR3 coding DNA: TGTGCCAGCAGCTGGGGGACTAGCGGGGGGGACCTGTATTTT. As protein: CASSWGTSGGDLYF.

This clonotype was detected many times. V is TRBV5-1 and J is TRBJ2-4; tentative D call: TRBD1 (5 bases). Germline V gives CDR1 SGHRS, CDR2 YFSETQ. This CDR3 region has 14 residues. V dropped 2 bases and J dropped 8 bases, with 14 bases sitting between them. This CDR3 reads CASSLTGIRDIQYF. The DNA of the CDR3 is TGCGCCAGCAGCTTAACAGGAATTAGGGACATTCAGTACTTC.

This clonotype was seen ten or more times. This sequence joins TRBV20-1 and TRBJ2-1; 9 bases map to TRBD1. Germline V CDR1 and CDR2: DFQATT, SNEGSKA (reference sequence). The trim removed 6 bases at V and 5 bases at J, leaving 5 bases unmatched. The CDR3 sequence is 13 residues long. As DNA, the CDR3 is TGCAGTGCACCGGGACAGGGAGACAATGAGCAGTTCTTC. This gives the protein CSAPGQGDNEQFF.

At least ten counts were recorded for this clonotype. The gene calls are TRBV30 and TRBJ2-5, with 9 positions matching TRBD1. CDR3 length equals 16 residues. J gave up 5 bases and V 0 bases, and 10 bases lay outside the gene matches. CDR1 and CDR2 (germline): GTSNPN, SVGIG (reference sequence). Here the CDR3 DNA reads TGTGCCTGGAGTGTAATTCCAGGACAGGGGTTCGAGACCCAGTACTTC. Its translation is CAWSVIPGQGFETQYF.

This clonotype showed up many times. The rearrangement links TRBV28 to TRBJ1-5, with 9 bases lining up with TRBD1. CDR1 MDHEN and CDR2 SYDVKM come from the germline V gene. The CDR3 contains 14 residues. The V segment lost 5 bases and the J segment 2 bases; nucleotides outside the gene matches: 1. The CDR3 coding sequence is TGTGCCAGCAGTCGGACAGGGGGCAATCAGCCCCAGCATTTT. Residues: CASSRTGGNQPQHF.